This is a list of T cell receptor beta chains from one sample in a study of cytomegalovirus exposure and HLA in healthy donors. Repertoires were generated with immunoSEQ multiplex PCR, while TCRdb's copy carries only in-frame clones and drops some. The table lists around 300,000 clones, 70% to 90% of them singletons, with approximately 2.4% in the top ten. The sequencing input was PBMCs. The source of these receptors is a woman younger than 35 in good health and CMV-seronegative. CDR3s include the opening cysteine and the closing phenylalanine or tryptophan. A D gene is named only where the DNA matches it firmly. Clone size appears in some rows only: once, few, many, or a class for an expanded clone.

clone_size	v_call	j_call	d_call	cdr3_aa	cdr3_nt
-	TRBV6-5	TRBJ2-1	TRBD2	CASRQRLANEQFF	TGTGCCAGCAGGCAGCGACTAGCAAATGAGCAGTTCTTC
once	TRBV10-2	TRBJ1-3	-	CASSERGSGNTIYF	TGCGCCAGCAGTGAGAGGGGCTCTGGAAACACCATATATTTT
-	TRBV7-9	TRBJ1-1	-	CAGGWTGTEAFF	TGTGCCGGGGGCTGGACGGGCACTGAAGCTTTCTTT
-	TRBV11-2	TRBJ1-6	-	CASSPKLPTPLHF	TGTGCCAGCAGCCCTAAACTACCTACACCCCTCCACTTT
-	TRBV18	TRBJ1-5	-	CASSPLGGDQPQHF	TGTGCCAGCTCACCCCTCGGAGGGGATCAGCCCCAGCATTTT
few	TRBV14	TRBJ1-1	-	CASSQSPVVEAFF	TGTGCCAGCAGCCAATCGCCGGTAGTGGAAGCTTTCTTT
-	TRBV18	TRBJ1-2	-	CASSPRDSNYGYTF	TGTGCCAGCTCACCCCGTGACAGCAACTATGGCTACACCTTC
-	TRBV10-2	TRBJ1-1	-	CASSTYSGTEAFF	TGCGCCAGCAGTACATATTCCGGGACTGAAGCTTTCTTT
-	TRBV6-6	TRBJ2-3	-	CASSYSTGLDTQYF	TGTGCCAGCAGTTACTCGACGGGTCTGGATACGCAGTATTTT
-	TRBV7-2	TRBJ1-5	-	CASSFVNQPQHF	TGTGCCAGCAGCTTCGTCAATCAGCCCCAGCATTTT
-	TRBV5-8	TRBJ2-7	-	CASSLGQTIYEQYF	TGTGCCAGCAGCTTAGGACAGACAATATACGAGCAGTACTTC
-	TRBV5-4	TRBJ1-1	-	CASSLGFGTEAFF	TGTGCCAGCAGCTTGGGGTTCGGCACTGAAGCTTTCTTT
-	TRBV5-1	TRBJ1-2	-	CASRGVNYGYTF	TGCGCCAGCAGAGGGGTTAACTATGGCTACACCTTC
-	TRBV5-1	TRBJ1-1	-	CASSLPEMNTEAFF	TGCGCCAGCAGCTTGCCCGAGATGAACACTGAAGCTTTCTTT
-	TRBV2	TRBJ2-7	-	CASKKEGQYEQYF	TGTGCCAGCAAAAAGGAGGGCCAATACGAGCAGTACTTC
-	TRBV5-1	TRBJ1-1	-	CASSAAERGSRTEAFF	TGCGCCAGCAGCGCGGCCGAGCGGGGGTCCCGGACTGAAGCTTTCTTT
-	TRBV9	TRBJ1-2	-	CASSDDTLFYGYTF	TGTGCCAGCAGCGACGACACGTTGTTCTATGGCTACACCTTC
-	TRBV7-3	TRBJ2-1	-	CASSLAGSSYNEQFF	TGTGCCAGCAGCTTAGCGGGAAGCTCCTACAATGAGCAGTTCTTC
-	TRBV7-6	TRBJ2-7	TRBD1	CASSPRTGEGGEQYF	TGTGCCAGCAGCCCGAGGACAGGGGAAGGGGGCGAGCAGTACTTC
-	TRBV27	TRBJ2-7	-	CASSLYHPSYSPEQYF	TGTGCCAGCAGTCTCTACCATCCTTCCTATTCCCCCGAGCAGTACTTC
-	TRBV9	TRBJ2-7	TRBD1	CASSGPGTGGEQYF	TGTGCCAGCAGCGGACCCGGGACAGGGGGCGAGCAGTACTTC
few	TRBV10-3	TRBJ2-7	TRBD1	CATRRGPGHEQYF	TGTGCCACCCGCAGGGGGCCGGGTCACGAGCAGTACTTC
-	TRBV6-1	TRBJ2-1	TRBD2	CASASGGLNNEQFF	TGTGCCAGCGCCAGCGGGGGCCTTAACAATGAGCAGTTCTTC
-	TRBV2	TRBJ1-2	TRBD1	CASSAQGDHYGYTF	TGTGCCAGCAGTGCTCAGGGGGATCACTATGGCTACACCTTC
-	TRBV5-1	TRBJ2-2	-	CASSLAGVRTGELFF	TGCGCCAGCAGCTTGGCCGGGGTACGGACCGGGGAGCTGTTTTTT
-	TRBV29-1	TRBJ1-1	TRBD1	CSVDRENTEAFF	TGCAGCGTAGACAGGGAGAACACTGAAGCTTTCTTT
-	TRBV5-5	TRBJ1-1	-	CASSRQENTEAFF	TGTGCCAGCAGCCGACAGGAGAACACTGAAGCTTTCTTT
few	TRBV29-1	TRBJ2-6	-	CSVWTFLSGANVLTF	TGCAGCGTCTGGACATTCCTCTCTGGGGCCAACGTCCTGACTTTC
-	TRBV19	TRBJ1-1	-	CASSIATQGRRTEAFF	TGTGCCAGTAGTATAGCCACACAGGGAAGACGCACTGAAGCTTTCTTT
-	TRBV5-4	TRBJ2-3	TRBD1	CASRLGTGTDTQYF	TGTGCCAGCAGGCTCGGGACAGGCACAGATACGCAGTATTTT
-	TRBV19	TRBJ1-5	TRBD1	CASRTGGNQPQHF	TGTGCCAGTAGAACAGGGGGAAATCAGCCCCAGCATTTT
-	TRBV9	TRBJ1-1	-	CASSVGDGGRGTEAFF	TGTGCCAGCAGCGTAGGGGACGGGGGAAGGGGCACTGAAGCTTTCTTT
-	TRBV6-6	TRBJ1-2	-	CASSYQGNYGYTF	TGTGCCAGCAGTTACCAGGGTAACTATGGCTACACCTTC
-	TRBV6-5	TRBJ1-2	TRBD1	CASSYRDSGYGYTF	TGTGCCAGCAGTTACCGGGACAGCGGGTATGGCTACACCTTC
once	TRBV9	TRBJ1-3	-	CASSHYRTRNTIYF	TGTGCCAGCAGTCATTACAGGACCCGAAACACCATATATTTT
-	TRBV19	TRBJ2-7	TRBD2	CASRADSGGLTYEQYF	TGTGCCAGCCGAGCGGATAGCGGGGGCCTTACCTACGAGCAGTACTTC
-	TRBV28	TRBJ1-3	-	CASYSGSGNTIYF	TGTGCCAGCTATTCAGGGTCTGGAAACACCATATATTTT
-	TRBV5-1	TRBJ1-1	-	CASSLFKNTEAFF	TGCGCCAGCAGCTTGTTTAAGAACACTGAAGCTTTCTTT
-	TRBV30	TRBJ1-1	-	CAWSGGVTEAFF	TGTGCCTGGAGCGGGGGTGTCACTGAAGCTTTCTTT
-	TRBV6-5	TRBJ1-5	-	CASSYDAGGDQPQHF	TGTGCCAGCAGTTACGATGCGGGGGGGGATCAGCCCCAGCATTTT
-	TRBV2	TRBJ1-6	-	CASSVLLFGGAGNSPLHF	TGTGCCAGCAGTGTTCTCTTATTTGGGGGGGCAGGTAATTCACCCCTCCACTTT
once	TRBV6-5	TRBJ1-4	-	CASSATATNEKLFF	TGTGCCAGCAGCGCAACGGCAACTAATGAAAAACTGTTTTTT
-	TRBV2	TRBJ1-1	TRBD1	CASSDHGTGNTEAFF	TGTGCCAGCAGCGATCATGGGACAGGGAACACTGAAGCTTTCTTT
-	TRBV13	TRBJ2-5	TRBD2	CASSLGGAAGGRETQYF	TGTGCCAGCAGCTTAGGCGGAGCGGCGGGGGGTCGAGAGACCCAGTACTTC
-	TRBV5-6	TRBJ1-2	-	CASSLVRQNYGYTF	TGTGCCAGCAGCTTGGTGAGGCAAAACTATGGCTACACCTTC
-	TRBV29-1	TRBJ1-1	-	CSLRRGDMRTEAFF	TGCAGCCTTAGGAGGGGCGACATGCGCACTGAAGCTTTCTTT
few	TRBV5-4	TRBJ1-2	-	CASSYGQNYGYTF	TGTGCCAGCAGCTACGGACAGAACTATGGCTACACCTTC
-	TRBV10-3	TRBJ1-1	TRBD1	CAISDPGQGNTEAFF	TGTGCCATCAGTGACCCGGGACAGGGGAACACTGAAGCTTTCTTT
-	TRBV7-9	TRBJ1-2	-	CASSSGTLIDYGYTF	TGTGCCAGCAGCTCAGGCACACTCATCGACTATGGCTACACCTTC
-	TRBV13	TRBJ2-3	TRBD2	CASSDRREQEGDTQYF	TGTGCCAGCAGCGACCGGCGGGAGCAGGAGGGTGATACGCAGTATTTT
-	TRBV7-8	TRBJ1-5	-	CASSLYVMGGRNQPQHF	TGTGCCAGCAGCTTATATGTGATGGGCGGGCGCAATCAGCCCCAGCATTTT